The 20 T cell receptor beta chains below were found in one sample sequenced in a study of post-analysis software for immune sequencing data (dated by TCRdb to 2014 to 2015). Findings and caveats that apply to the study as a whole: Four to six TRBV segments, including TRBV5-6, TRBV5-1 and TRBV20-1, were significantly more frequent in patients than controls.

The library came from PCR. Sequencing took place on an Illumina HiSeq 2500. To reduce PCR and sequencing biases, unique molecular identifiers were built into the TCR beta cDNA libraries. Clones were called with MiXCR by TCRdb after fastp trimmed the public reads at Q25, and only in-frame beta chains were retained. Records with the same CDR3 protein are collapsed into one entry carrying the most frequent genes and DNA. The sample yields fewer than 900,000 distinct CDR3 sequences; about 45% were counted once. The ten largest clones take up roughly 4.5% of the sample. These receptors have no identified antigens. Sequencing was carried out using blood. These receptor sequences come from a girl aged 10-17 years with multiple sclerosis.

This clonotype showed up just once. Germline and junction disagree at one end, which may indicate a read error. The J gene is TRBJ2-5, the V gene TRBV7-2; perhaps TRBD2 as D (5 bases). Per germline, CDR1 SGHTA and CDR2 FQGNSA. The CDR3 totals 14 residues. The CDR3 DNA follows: TGTGCCGGCAGCGGAATCGGGCGAAGGGAGACCCAGTACTTC. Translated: CAGSGIGRRETQYF.

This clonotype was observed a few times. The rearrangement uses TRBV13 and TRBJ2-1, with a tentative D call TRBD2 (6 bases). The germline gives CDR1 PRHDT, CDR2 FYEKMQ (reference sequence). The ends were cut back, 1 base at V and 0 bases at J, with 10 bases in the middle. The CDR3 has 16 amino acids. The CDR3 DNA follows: TGTGCCAGCAGCTTAGAAGCGGGCCTCTCCTACAATGAGCAGTTCTTC. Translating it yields CASSLEAGLSYNEQFF. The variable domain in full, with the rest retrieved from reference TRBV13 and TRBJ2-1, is AAGVIQSPRHLIKEKRETATLKCYPIPRHDTVYWYQQGPGQDPQFLISFYEKMQSDKGSIPDRFSAQQFSDYHSELNMSSLELGDSALYFCASSLEAGLSYNEQFFGPGTRLTVL.

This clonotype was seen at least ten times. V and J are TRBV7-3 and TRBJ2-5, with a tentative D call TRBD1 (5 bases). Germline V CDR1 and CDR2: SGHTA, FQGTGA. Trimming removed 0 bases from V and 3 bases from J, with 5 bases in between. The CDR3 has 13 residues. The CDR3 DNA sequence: TGTGCCAGCAGCTTAACCAGGGAAGAGACCCAGTACTTC. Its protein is CASSLTREETQYF.

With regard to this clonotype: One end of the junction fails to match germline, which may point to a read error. CDR3 region: CASGQDPGAANSYEQYF. In DNA form, the CDR3 reads TGCGCCAGCGGCCAAGATCCGGGGGCAGCGAACTCCTACGAGCAGTACTTC. The gene calls are TRBV4-3 and TRBJ2-7; perhaps D is TRBD1 or TRBD2 (6 bases each). The CDR3 has 17 residues. Germline CDR1 reads LGHNA; CDR2 reads YSLEER.

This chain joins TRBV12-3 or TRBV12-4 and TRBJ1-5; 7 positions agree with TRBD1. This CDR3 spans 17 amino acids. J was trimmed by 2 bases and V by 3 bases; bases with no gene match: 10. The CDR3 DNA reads TGTGCCAGCAGTTTGGGGCCAGGGGGAGTCGGCAATCAGCCCCAGCATTTT. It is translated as CASSLGPGGVGNQPQHF.

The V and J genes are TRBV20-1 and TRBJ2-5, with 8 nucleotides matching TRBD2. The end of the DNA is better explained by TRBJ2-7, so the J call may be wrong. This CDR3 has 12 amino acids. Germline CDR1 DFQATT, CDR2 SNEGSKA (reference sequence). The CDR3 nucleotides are TGCAGTGGATCGGGAGGGCCCGTCGAGCAGTACTTC. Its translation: CSGSGGPVEQYF.

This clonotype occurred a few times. The DNA of the CDR3 is TGTGCCAGCAGCTTGGTCAGATCCTACGAGCAGTACTTC. It encodes CASSLVRSYEQYF. J is TRBJ2-7 and V is TRBV7-9; D remains unclear. The CDR3 is 13 amino acids. The germline CDR1 and CDR2 sequences are SEHNR and FQNEAQ (reference sequence). Trimming pared 3 bases from V and 1 base from J, leaving 7 bases between.

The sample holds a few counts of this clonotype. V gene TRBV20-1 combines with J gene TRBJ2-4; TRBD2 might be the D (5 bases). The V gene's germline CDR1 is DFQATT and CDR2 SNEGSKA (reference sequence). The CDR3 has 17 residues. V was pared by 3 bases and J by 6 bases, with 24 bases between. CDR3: CSARPIFPGLTVNIQYF. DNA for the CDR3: TGCAGTGCTAGGCCAATATTTCCGGGGTTAACAGTAAACATTCAGTACTTC.

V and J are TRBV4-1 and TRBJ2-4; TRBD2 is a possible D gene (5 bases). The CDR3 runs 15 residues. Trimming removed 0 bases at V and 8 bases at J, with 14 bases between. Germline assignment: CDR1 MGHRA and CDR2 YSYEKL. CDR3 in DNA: TGCGCCAGCAGCCAAGAGGGGAGCGGTGTCGACATTCAGTACTTC. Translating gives CASSQEGSGVDIQYF.

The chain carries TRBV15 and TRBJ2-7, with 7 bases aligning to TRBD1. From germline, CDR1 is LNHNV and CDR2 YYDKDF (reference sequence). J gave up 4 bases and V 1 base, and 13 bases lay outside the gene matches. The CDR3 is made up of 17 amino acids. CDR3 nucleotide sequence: TGTGCCACCAGCAGAGGTGGGGCAGGGGGTGAGAGTTACGAGCAGTACTTC. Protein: CATSRGGAGGESYEQYF.

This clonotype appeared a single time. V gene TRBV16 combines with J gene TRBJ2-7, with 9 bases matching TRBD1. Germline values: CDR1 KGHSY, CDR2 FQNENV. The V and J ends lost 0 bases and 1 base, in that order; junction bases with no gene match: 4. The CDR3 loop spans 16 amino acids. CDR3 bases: TGTGCCAGCAGCCAATCTGGGGACAGGGTATCCTACGAGCAGTACTTC. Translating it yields CASSQSGDRVSYEQYF.

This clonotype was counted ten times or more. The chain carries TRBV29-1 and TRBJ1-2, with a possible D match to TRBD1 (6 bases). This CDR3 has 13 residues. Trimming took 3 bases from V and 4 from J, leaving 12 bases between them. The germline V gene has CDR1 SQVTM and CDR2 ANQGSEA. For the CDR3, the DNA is TGCAGCGTTGAGGAGGGGGGACTCTATGGCTACACCTTC. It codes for CSVEEGGLYGYTF.

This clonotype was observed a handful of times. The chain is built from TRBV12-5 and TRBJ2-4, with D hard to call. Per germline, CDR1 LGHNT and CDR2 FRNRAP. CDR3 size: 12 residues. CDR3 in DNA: TGTGATCAGTGGTGGGCCAAAAACATTCAGTACTTC. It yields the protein CDQWWAKNIQYF.

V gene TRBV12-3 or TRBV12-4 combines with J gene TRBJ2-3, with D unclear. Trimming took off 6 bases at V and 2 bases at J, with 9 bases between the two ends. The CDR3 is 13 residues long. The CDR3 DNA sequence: TGTGCCAGCAGGCCCCCTCACACAGATACGCAGTATTTT. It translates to CASRPPHTDTQYF.

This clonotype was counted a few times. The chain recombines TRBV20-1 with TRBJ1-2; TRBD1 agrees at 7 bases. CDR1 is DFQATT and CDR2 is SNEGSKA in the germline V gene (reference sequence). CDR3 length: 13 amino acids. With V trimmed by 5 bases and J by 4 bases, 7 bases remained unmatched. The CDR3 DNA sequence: TGCAGTGCTCAACAGGGGTTGGGCTATGGCTACACCTTC. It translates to CSAQQGLGYGYTF.

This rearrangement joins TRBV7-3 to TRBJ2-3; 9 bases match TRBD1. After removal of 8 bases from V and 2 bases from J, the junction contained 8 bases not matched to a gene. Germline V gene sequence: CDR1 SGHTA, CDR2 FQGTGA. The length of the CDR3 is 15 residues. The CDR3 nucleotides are TGTGCCAGCGGCCTGACAGGGGGGTACACAGATACGCAGTATTTT. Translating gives CASGLTGGYTDTQYF.

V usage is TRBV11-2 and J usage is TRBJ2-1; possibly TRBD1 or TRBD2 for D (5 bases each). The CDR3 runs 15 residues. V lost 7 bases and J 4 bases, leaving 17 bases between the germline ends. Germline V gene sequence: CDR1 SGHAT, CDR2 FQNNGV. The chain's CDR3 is CASTSAGTQYNEQFF. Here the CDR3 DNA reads TGTGCCAGCACCTCCGCCGGGACCCAATACAATGAGCAGTTCTTC.

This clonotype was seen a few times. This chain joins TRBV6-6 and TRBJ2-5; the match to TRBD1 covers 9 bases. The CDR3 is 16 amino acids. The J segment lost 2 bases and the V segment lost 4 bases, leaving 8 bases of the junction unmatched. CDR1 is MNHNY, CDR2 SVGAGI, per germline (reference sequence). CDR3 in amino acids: CASSSLGQGKQETQYF. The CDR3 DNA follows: TGTGCCAGCAGTTCGCTCGGACAGGGGAAACAAGAGACCCAGTACTTC.

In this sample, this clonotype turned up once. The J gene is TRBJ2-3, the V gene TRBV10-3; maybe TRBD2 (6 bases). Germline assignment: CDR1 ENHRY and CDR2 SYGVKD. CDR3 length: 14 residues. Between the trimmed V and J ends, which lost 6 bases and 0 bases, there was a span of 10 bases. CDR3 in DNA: TGTGCCATCAGGACCGGGACTAGCACAGATACGCAGTATTTT. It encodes CAIRTGTSTDTQYF.

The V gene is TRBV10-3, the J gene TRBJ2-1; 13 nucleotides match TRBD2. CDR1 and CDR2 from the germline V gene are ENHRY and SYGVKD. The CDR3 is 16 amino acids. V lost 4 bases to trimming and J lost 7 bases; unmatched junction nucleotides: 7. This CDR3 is CAISASQGLAGNEQFF. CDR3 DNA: TGTGCCATCAGTGCCAGCCAGGGACTAGCGGGAAATGAGCAGTTCTTC.